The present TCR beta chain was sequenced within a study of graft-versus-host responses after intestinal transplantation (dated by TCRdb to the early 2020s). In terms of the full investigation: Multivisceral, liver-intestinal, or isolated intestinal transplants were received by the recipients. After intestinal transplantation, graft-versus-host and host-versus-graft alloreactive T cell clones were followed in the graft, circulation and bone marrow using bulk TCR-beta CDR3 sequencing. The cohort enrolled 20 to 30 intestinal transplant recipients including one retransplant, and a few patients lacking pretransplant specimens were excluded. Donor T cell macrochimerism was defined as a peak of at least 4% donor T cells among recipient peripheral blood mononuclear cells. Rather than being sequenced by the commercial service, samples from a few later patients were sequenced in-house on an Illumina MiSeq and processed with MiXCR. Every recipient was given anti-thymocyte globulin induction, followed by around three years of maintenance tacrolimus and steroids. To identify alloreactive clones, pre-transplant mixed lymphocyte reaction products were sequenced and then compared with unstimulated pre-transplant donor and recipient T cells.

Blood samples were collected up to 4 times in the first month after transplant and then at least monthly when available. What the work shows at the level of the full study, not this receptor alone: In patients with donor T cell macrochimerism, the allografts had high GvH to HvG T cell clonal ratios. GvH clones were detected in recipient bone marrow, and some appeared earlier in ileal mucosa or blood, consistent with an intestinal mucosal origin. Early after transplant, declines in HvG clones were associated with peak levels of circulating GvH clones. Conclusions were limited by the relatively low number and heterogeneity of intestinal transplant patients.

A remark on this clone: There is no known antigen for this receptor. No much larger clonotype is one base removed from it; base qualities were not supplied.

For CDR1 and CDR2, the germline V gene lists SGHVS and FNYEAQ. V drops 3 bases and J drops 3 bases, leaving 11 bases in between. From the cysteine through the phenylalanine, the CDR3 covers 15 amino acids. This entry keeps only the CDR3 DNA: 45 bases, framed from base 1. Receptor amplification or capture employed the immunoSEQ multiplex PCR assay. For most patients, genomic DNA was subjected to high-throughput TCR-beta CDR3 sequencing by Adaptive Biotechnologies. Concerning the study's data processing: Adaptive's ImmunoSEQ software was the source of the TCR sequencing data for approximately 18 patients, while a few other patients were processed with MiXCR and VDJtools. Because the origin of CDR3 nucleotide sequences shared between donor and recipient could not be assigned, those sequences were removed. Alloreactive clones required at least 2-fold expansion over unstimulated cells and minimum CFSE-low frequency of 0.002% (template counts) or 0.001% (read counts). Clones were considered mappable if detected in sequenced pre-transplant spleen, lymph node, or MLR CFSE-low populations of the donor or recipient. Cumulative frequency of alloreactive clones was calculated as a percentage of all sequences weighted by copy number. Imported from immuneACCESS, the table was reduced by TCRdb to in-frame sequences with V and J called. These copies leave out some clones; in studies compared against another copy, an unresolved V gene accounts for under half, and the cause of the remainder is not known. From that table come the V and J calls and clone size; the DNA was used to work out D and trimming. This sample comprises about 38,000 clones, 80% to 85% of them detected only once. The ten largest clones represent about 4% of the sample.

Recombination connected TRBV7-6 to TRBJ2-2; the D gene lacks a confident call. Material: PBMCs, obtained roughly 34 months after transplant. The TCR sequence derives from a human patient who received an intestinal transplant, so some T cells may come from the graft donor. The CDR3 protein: CASSLGGRYTGELFF. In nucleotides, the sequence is TGTGCCAGCAGCTTGGGCGGTCGTTACACCGGGGAGCTGTTTTTT.